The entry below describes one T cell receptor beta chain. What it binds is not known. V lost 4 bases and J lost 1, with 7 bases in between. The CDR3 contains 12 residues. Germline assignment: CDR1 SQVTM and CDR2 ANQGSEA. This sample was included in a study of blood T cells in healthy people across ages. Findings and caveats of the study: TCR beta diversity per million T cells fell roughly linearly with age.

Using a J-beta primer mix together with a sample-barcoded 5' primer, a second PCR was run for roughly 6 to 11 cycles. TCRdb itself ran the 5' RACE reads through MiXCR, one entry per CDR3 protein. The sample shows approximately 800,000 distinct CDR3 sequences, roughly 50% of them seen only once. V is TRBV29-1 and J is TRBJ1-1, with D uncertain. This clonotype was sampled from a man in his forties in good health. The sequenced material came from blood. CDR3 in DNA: TGCAGCGTTGCTACATCGAACACTGAAGCTTTCTTT. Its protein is CSVATSNTEAFF.